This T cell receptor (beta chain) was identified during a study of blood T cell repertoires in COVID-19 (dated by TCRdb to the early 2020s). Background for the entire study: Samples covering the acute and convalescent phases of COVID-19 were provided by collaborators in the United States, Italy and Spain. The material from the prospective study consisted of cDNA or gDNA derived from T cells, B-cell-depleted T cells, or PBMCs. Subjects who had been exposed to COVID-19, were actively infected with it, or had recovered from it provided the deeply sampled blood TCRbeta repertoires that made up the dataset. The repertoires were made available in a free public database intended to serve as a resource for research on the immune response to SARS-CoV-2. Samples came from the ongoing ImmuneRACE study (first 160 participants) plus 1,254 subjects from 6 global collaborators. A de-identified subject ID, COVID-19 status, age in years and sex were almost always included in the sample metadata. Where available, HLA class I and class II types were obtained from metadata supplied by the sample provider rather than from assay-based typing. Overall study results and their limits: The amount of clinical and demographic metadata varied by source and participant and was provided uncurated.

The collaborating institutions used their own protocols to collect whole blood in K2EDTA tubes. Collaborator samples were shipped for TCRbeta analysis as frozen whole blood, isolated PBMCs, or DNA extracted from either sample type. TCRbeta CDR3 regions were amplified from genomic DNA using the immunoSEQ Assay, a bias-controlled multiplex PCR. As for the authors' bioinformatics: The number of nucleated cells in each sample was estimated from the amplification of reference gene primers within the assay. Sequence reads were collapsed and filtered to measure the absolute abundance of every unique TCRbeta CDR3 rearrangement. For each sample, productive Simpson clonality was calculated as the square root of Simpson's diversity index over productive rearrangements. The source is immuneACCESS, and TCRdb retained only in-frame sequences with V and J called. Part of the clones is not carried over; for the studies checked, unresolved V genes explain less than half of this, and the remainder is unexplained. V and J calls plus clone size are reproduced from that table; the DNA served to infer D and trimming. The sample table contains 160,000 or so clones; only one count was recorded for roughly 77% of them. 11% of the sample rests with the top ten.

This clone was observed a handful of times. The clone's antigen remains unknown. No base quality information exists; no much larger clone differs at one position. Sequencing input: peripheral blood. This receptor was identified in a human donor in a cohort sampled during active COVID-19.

The CDR3: CASSPQGQLTDTQYF. The DNA sequence is given as TGTGCCAGCTCCCCCCAGGGACAACTCACAGATACGCAGTATTTT. This sequence uses TRBV18 and TRBJ2-3; the D gene is possibly TRBD1, with 6 bases matching. From cysteine to phenylalanine, the CDR3 is 15 amino acids long. Just CDR3 DNA is preserved here, 45 bases in frame from base 1. The germline V gene encodes CDR1 KGHSH and CDR2 LQKENI. V is clipped by 6 bases and J by 2 bases, and the sequence between their germline boundaries is 15 bases long.